Shown below are 32 T cell receptor beta chains from a single sample sequenced in a study of breast tumors, draining lymph nodes, adjacent tissues. TCRdb re-derived calls from the multiplex PCR reads in MiXCR, one entry per CDR3 protein. Of about 130,000 distinct CDR3 sequences detected, approximately 22% appear once; the ten largest clones hold 2% to 2.5%. Breast cancer patients provided tissue from their axillary draining lymph nodes. Material for sequencing was axillary lymph node tissue. The receptors derive from a female donor with breast cancer. Some clones in this sample may be carry-over from other donors' samples.

This clonotype was counted ten times or more. The rearrangement uses TRBV10-3 and TRBJ2-7; maybe TRBD2 (6 bases). Per the germline V gene, CDR1 is ENHRY and CDR2 is SYGVKD. The CDR3 contains 13 residues. With 3 bases removed from V and 5 bases from J, the gap between germline ends came to 11 bases. CDR3 loop: CAISDRTSNEQYF. DNA for the CDR3: TGTGCCATCAGTGATAGAACTAGCAACGAGCAGTACTTC.

This clonotype was seen many times. The chain combines TRBV6-6 with TRBJ1-5, with D perhaps matching TRBD1 (6 bases). Germline V lookup: CDR1 MNHNY, CDR2 SVGAGI (reference sequence). Between the trimmed V and J ends, which lost 6 bases and 1 base, there was a span of 10 bases. This CDR3 is 14 amino acids long. The chain's CDR3 is CASSSTGSNQPQHF. The CDR3 DNA reads as TGTGCCAGCAGCTCAACAGGGAGCAATCAGCCCCAGCATTTT.

This clonotype occurred many times. The rearrangement uses TRBV20-1 and TRBJ1-6; the match to TRBD1 covers 11 bases. The CDR3 consists of 16 residues. Germline CDR1 reads DFQATT; CDR2 reads SNEGSKA (reference sequence). The V gene end was trimmed by 6 bases and the J gene end by 9 bases; junction bases not matched to a gene: 13. Here the CDR3 reads CSAGPYGTGGVSPLHF. For the CDR3, the DNA is TGCAGTGCAGGGCCCTACGGGACAGGGGGAGTTTCACCCCTCCACTTT.

This clonotype was found a few times. This may arise from a read error, as a much more abundant clone is one base away. Because it lacks the conserved phenylalanine or tryptophan at the end, this CDR3 is likely a read error. The chain employs TRBV7-7 and TRBJ2-5, with a tentative D call TRBD1 (6 bases). Germline V gene sequence: CDR1 SSHAT, CDR2 FNYEAQ (reference sequence). The CDR3 runs 14 residues. The CDR3, as DNA: TGTGCTAGCAGCTTGACAGGTCGCGGAGAGACCCAGTACCTC. This gives the protein CASSLTGRGETQYL.

Note on this clonotype: A much larger clone differs by one base, so this may be a read error. The chain has TRBV5-1 and TRBJ2-1; 8 bases fit TRBD1. Germline V gene data show CDR1 as SGHRS and CDR2 as YFSETQ. This CDR3 has 15 residues. CDR3 coding DNA: TGCGCCAGCAGCTTGGGAGGACAGGGATACAATGAGCAGTCCTTC. It encodes CASSLGGQGYNEQSF.

The rearrangement links TRBV27 to TRBJ2-1, with 7 bases fitting TRBD2. CDR3 length: 17 amino acids. The J segment lost 5 bases and the V segment lost 2 bases, leaving 12 bases of the junction unmatched. Germline CDR1 MNHEY, CDR2 SMNVEV (reference sequence). CDR3 in DNA: TGTGCCAGCAGTTTACCTACAGCTAGCGGAATGGACAATGAGCAGTTCTTC. This encodes CASSLPTASGMDNEQFF.

This clonotype was counted at least ten times. V usage is TRBV25-1 and J usage is TRBJ2-1, with 12 bases identical to TRBD1. The CDR3 covers 17 residues. Looked up from germline, CDR1 is MGHDK and CDR2 is SYGVNS. J was trimmed by 9 bases and V by 8 bases; bases with no gene match: 17. CDR3 protein: CASGGSPGQGALTEQFF. The CDR3 region has the DNA TGTGCCAGCGGGGGTAGCCCGGGACAGGGGGCGCTTACTGAGCAGTTCTTC.

Regarding this clonotype: Possible read error: a much larger clone is one base away. The chain recombines TRBV28 with TRBJ2-7, with D perhaps matching TRBD1 or TRBD2 (6 bases each). V gave up 3 bases and J gave up 2 bases, with 14 bases separating them. CDR3 size: 15 residues. Germline V lookup: CDR1 MDHEN, CDR2 SYDVKM. The CDR3: CASSLGAGTTYEQYF. The CDR3 DNA sequence: TGTGCCAGCAGTTTGGGGGCGGGAACAACCTACGAGCAGTACTTC.

The chain employs TRBV6-5 and TRBJ1-1; D possibly corresponds to TRBD1 (6 bases). Looked up from germline, CDR1 is MNHEY and CDR2 is SVGAGI. This CDR3 has 11 residues. Trimming took 3 bases from V and 11 from J, leaving 10 bases between them. In nucleotides, the CDR3 is TGTGCCAGCAGTTATGGGGGCGCGGCTTTCTTT. It encodes CASSYGGAAFF.

This clonotype turned up a few times. The CDR3 bases are TGTGCCTGGAGTGTAATAGCGAACTCTGGAAACACCATATATTTT. Translation: CAWSVIANSGNTIYF. The rearrangement links TRBV30 to TRBJ1-3; no clear D gene. Germline V gene data show CDR1 as GTSNPN and CDR2 as SVGIG (reference sequence). The CDR3 length is 15 residues. V gave up 0 bases and J gave up 0 bases, with 9 bases separating them.

This clonotype occurred many times. The chain is built from TRBV29-1 and TRBJ2-3; 8 bases are a match to TRBD1. With 6 bases clipped from V and 3 bases from J, the junction kept 2 bases outside the gene matches. This CDR3 is built from 12 residues. Germline V gene lookup returns CDR1 SQVTM and CDR2 ANQGSEA. The CDR3 protein is CSVDRGTDTQYF. The CDR3, as DNA: TGCAGCGTCGACAGGGGTACAGATACGCAGTATTTT.

This clonotype was found a few times. This sequence joins TRBV19 and TRBJ1-2; a weak D match, TRBD1 (5 bases). Trimming took off 6 bases at V and 3 bases at J, with 14 bases between the two ends. The CDR3 contains 14 residues. Germline V gives CDR1 LNHDA, CDR2 SQIVND (reference sequence). The CDR3 nucleotides are TGTGCCAGTAGACCCTCAGGGCCCTACTATGGCTACACCTTC. Residues: CASRPSGPYYGYTF.

This clonotype has ten or more counts. The chain carries TRBV7-8 and TRBJ2-5; D remains ambiguous. Between the trimmed V and J ends, which lost 3 bases and 3 bases, there was a span of 8 bases. CDR1 and CDR2 (germline): SGHVS, FQNEAQ. This CDR3 region has 13 residues. For the CDR3, the DNA is TGTGCCAGCAGCTTTTGGGCGGAAGAGACCCAGTACTTC. As protein: CASSFWAEETQYF.

Many counts were recorded for this clonotype. This chain links TRBV9 with TRBJ2-3; tentatively, D is TRBD1 or TRBD2 (7 bases each). Trimming cost V 4 bases and J 10 bases, with 13 bases left between them. Germline V gives CDR1 SGDLS, CDR2 YYNGEE. This CDR3 region has 12 residues. CDR3 residues: CASSQGGLAQYF. The CDR3 DNA follows: TGTGCCAGCAGCCAGGGGGGGCTAGCGCAGTATTTT.

Of note for this clonotype: The CDR3 does not close with the conserved phenylalanine or tryptophan, likely indicating a read error. It is unclear where the CDR3 begins or ends on the DNA, so no DNA is shown, and the CDR3 is as TCRdb lists it. The chain has TRBV19 and TRBJ2-1; TRBD2 reflects the table's D call only, with no check against the DNA. Germline CDR1 and CDR2: LNHDA and SQIVND (reference sequence). With termini counted, the CDR3 has 15 amino acids. The CDR3 sequence: CASSILSGMGNEHFS.

This chain connects TRBV12-5 to TRBJ1-5; D uncertain. The CDR3 loop spans 13 amino acids. In germline, CDR1 is LGHNT, CDR2 FRNRAP. The germline V and J ends were trimmed by 1 base and 4 bases, with 5 bases remaining between them. CDR3 amino acids: CASGLEENQPQHF. The CDR3 bases are TGTGCTAGTGGTTTGGAGGAGAATCAGCCCCAGCATTTT.

This clonotype was found a few times. V usage is TRBV19 and J usage is TRBJ2-3; D possibly corresponds to TRBD1 (6 bases). Germline CDR1 reads LNHDA; CDR2 reads SQIVND (reference sequence). The CDR3 is 16 residues long. Deletions cut 5 bases from V and 1 base from J, with 16 bases between. The CDR3 DNA is TGTGCCAGTAGTTCCGAGGGGGAACTTCGCACAGATACGCAGTATTTT. Translation: CASSSEGELRTDTQYF.

At least ten counts were recorded for this clonotype. The chain links TRBV7-3 to TRBJ2-3; 10 bases fit TRBD2. J lost 5 bases, V lost 6 bases, and 8 bases had no gene match. The CDR3 consists of 15 residues. Germline values: CDR1 SGHTA, CDR2 FQGTGA. CDR3 residues: CASSPSGSGRDTQYF. In DNA, the CDR3 is TGTGCCAGCAGTCCTAGCGGGAGTGGAAGAGATACGCAGTATTTT.

There are a few counts of this clonotype. This could be a read error, since a much larger clone is one nucleotide away. This sequence joins TRBV15 and TRBJ1-5; D might be TRBD1 (5 bases). The CDR3 loop spans 17 amino acids. Trimming pared 4 bases from V and 7 bases from J, leaving 23 bases between. Germline V gives CDR1 LNHNV, CDR2 YYDKDF (reference sequence). The CDR3 loop reads CATSTRVGTAVSQPQHF. In nucleotides, the CDR3 is TGTGCCACCAGCACAAGGGTCGGGACGGCTGTATCACAGCCCCAGCATTTT.

Many counts were recorded for this clonotype. The chain uses TRBV6-1 and TRBJ1-4; TRBD1 aligns across 8 bases. The ends lost 5 bases at V and 5 bases at J; junction bases unmatched: 1. The germline CDR1 and CDR2 sequences are MNHNS and SASEGT. This CDR3 contains 13 residues. CDR3 sequence reads: CASSRDRNEKLFF. For the CDR3, the DNA is TGTGCCAGCAGTAGGGACAGGAATGAAAAACTGTTTTTT.

This clonotype was seen at least ten times. CDR3 coding DNA: TGTGCCAGCAGCTTAGCCTCCCCCACGGATACGCAGTATTTT. It specifies CASSLASPTDTQYF. The chain has TRBV7-8 and TRBJ2-3; D gene uncertain. Trimming pared 0 bases from V and 6 bases from J, leaving 10 bases between. In germline, CDR1 is SGHVS, CDR2 FQNEAQ. CDR3 length: 14 residues.

Concerning this clonotype itself: Since a much larger clone is just one base distant, this may be a read error. The rearrangement uses TRBV19 and TRBJ2-5; 9 bases fit TRBD2. Germline V CDR1 and CDR2: LNHDA, SQIVND (reference sequence). This CDR3 region has 16 residues. The CDR3 loop reads CASCILRAGGQETQYF. CDR3 nucleotides: TGTGCCAGTTGTATTCTTAGAGCGGGAGGACAAGAGACCCAGTACTTC.

This clonotype was recorded at least ten times. The chain couples TRBV5-1 to TRBJ2-2, with TRBD1 identical over 7 bases. CDR1 is SGHRS and CDR2 is YFSETQ in the germline V gene. This CDR3 has 19 amino acids. The ends lost 0 bases at V and 2 bases at J; junction bases unmatched: 13. The CDR3 protein is CASSLAPLPTGQNTGELFF. The CDR3 DNA is TGCGCCAGCAGCTTGGCCCCCCTGCCGACAGGGCAAAACACCGGGGAGCTGTTTTTT.

This clonotype was seen many times. This rearrangement joins TRBV3-1 to TRBJ1-6, with D possibly TRBD1 on 6 matching bases. Trimming took off 2 bases at V and 2 bases at J, with 10 bases between the two ends. Germline CDR1 LGHDT, CDR2 YNNKEL (reference sequence). CDR3 length: 16 amino acids. CDR3 DNA: TGTGCCAGCAGCCAACAGGGGACCACCTATAATTCACCCCTCCACTTT. This sequence encodes CASSQQGTTYNSPLHF. Variable domain in full (rest from reference TRBV3-1 and TRBJ1-6): DTAVSQTPKYLVTQMGNDKSIKCEQNLGHDTMYWYKQDSKKFLKIMFSYNNKELIINETVPNRFSPKSPDKAHLNLHINSLELGDSAVYFCASSQQGTTYNSPLHFGNGTRLTVT.

In regard to this clonotype: A much more abundant neighbour one base away suggests this may be a read error. This chain uses TRBV12-3 or TRBV12-4 with TRBJ2-1; unclear D gene. This CDR3 region has 15 residues. The CDR3 DNA reads as TGTGCCGGCAGTTTGGTTTACAGCTCCTACAATGAGCAGTTCTTC. Translating gives CAGSLVYSSYNEQFF.

This chain uses TRBV11-2 with TRBJ2-1, with D perhaps TRBD2 (6 bases). Germline CDR1 reads SGHAT; CDR2 reads FQNNGV. The CDR3 consists of 14 residues. The V and J ends lost 4 bases and 4 bases respectively, with 11 bases between them. The CDR3 DNA sequence: TGTGCCAGCAGCTCGGGAGCTGAGTACAATGAGCAGTTCTTC. Amino acids: CASSSGAEYNEQFF.

This clonotype ranks as medium-sized. The rearrangement joins TRBV7-9 to TRBJ2-2, with a tentative D call TRBD2 (6 bases). V was trimmed by 5 bases and J by 9 bases, leaving 10 bases between them. This CDR3 region has 12 residues. Germline V gene lookup returns CDR1 SEHNR and CDR2 FQNEAQ (reference sequence). CDR3 loop: CASSPAGRELFF. The CDR3 DNA reads as TGTGCCAGCAGCCCCGCGGGGAGGGAGCTGTTTTTT.

V is TRBV30 and J is TRBJ1-2; D is uncertain. CDR1 and CDR2 (germline): GTSNPN, SVGIG (reference sequence). The CDR3 length is 13 residues. Trimming took 0 bases from V and 2 from J, leaving 7 bases between them. The CDR3 DNA reads as TGTGCCTGGAGTGTAATGCGGAACTATGGCTACACCTTC. It specifies CAWSVMRNYGYTF.

This clonotype occurred many times. The chain has TRBV6-1 and TRBJ2-1; 14 nucleotides match TRBD2. The V gene's germline CDR1 is MNHNS and CDR2 SASEGT. V trimming: 4 bases; J trimming: 8 bases; junction bases outside the gene matches: 10. This CDR3 has 17 residues. The CDR3 here is CASSAGGLAGVVYEQFF. Written as DNA, the CDR3 is TGTGCCAGCAGTGCTGGGGGACTAGCGGGAGTTGTTTATGAGCAGTTCTTC.

Ten or more counts support this clonotype. The rearrangement links TRBV5-5 to TRBJ2-7, with TRBD1 matching over 10 bases. The CDR3 runs to 17 residues. V was clipped by 1 base and J by 7 bases; unmatched bases: 14. Germline CDR1 and CDR2: SGHKS and YYEKEE (reference sequence). The CDR3 DNA follows: TGTGCCAGCAGCTTGACCCCATATAGACAGGGGGCTGAGGAGCAGTACTTC. It encodes CASSLTPYRQGAEEQYF. Full variable domain (rest looked up from reference TRBV5-5 and TRBJ2-7): DAGVTQSPTHLIKTRGQQVTLRCSPISGHKSVSWYQQVLGQGPQFIFQYYEKEERGRGNFPDRFSARQFPNYSSELNVNALLLGDSALYLCASSLTPYRQGAEEQYFGPGTRLTVT.

This clonotype has at least ten counts. This chain connects TRBV29-1 to TRBJ2-7; a weak D match, TRBD2 (5 bases). Germline assignment: CDR1 SQVTM and CDR2 ANQGSEA. The V and J ends lost 4 bases and 0 bases respectively, with 13 bases between them. The CDR3 is 14 residues long. The CDR3: CSVAPRGYSYEQYF. The CDR3 nucleotides are TGCAGCGTTGCCCCTCGGGGTTACTCCTACGAGCAGTACTTC.

This clonotype was seen ten or more times. The gene calls are TRBV4-1 and TRBJ1-6; D gene uncertain. Trimming removed 1 base from V and 15 bases from J, with 13 bases in between. This CDR3 contains 13 residues. The germline CDR1 and CDR2 sequences are MGHRA and YSYEKL. CDR3 amino acids: CASSQAHGSLLHF. In DNA, the CDR3 is TGCGCCAGCAGCCAAGCGCACGGGTCTCTCCTCCACTTT.